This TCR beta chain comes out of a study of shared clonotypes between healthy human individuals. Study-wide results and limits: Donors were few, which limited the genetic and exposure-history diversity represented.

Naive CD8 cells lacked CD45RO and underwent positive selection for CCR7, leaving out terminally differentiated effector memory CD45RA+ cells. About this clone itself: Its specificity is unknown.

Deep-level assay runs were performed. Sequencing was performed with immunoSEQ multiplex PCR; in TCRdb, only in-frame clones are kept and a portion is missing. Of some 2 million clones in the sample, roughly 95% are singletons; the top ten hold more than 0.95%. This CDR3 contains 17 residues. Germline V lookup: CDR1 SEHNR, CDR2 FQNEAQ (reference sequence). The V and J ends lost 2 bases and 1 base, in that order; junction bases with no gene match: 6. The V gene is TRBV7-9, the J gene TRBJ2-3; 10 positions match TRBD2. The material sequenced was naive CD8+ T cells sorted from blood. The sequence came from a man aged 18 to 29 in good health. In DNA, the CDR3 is TGTGCCAGCAGCTTACCCTCTCTAGCGGGAGGCACAGATACGCAGTATTTT. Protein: CASSLPSLAGGTDTQYF.